This TCR beta chain was documented in a study of T cell responses to AZD1222 COVID-19 vaccine. For this clone: The antigen is undetermined.

This table comes from immunoSEQ multiplex PCR, and its TCRdb copy is limited to in-frame clones, with some not included. The profile covers 65,000 to 75,000 clones, with over 60% appearing a single time and 47% taken by the ten largest. Findings and caveats of the study: Reportedly, close to half of spike-specific TCRs are directed against unmutated variant regions.

Pooling was applied to second doses at about 4 or about 12 weeks. Germline V gene data show CDR1 as SGHTA and CDR2 as FQGTGA. This CDR3 is built from 15 residues. V lost 5 bases and J lost 2; bases outside the gene matches: 6. Sequenced here: peripheral blood, sampled 28 days after the second AZD1222 dose. The receptor comes from an adult who received the AZD1222 COVID-19 vaccine. This chain joins TRBV7-3 and TRBJ2-1, with 7 bases identical to TRBD1. The DNA of the CDR3 is TGTGCCAGCAGCCAAGACAGGGTAACCTACAATGAGCAGTTCTTC. This gives the protein CASSQDRVTYNEQFF.